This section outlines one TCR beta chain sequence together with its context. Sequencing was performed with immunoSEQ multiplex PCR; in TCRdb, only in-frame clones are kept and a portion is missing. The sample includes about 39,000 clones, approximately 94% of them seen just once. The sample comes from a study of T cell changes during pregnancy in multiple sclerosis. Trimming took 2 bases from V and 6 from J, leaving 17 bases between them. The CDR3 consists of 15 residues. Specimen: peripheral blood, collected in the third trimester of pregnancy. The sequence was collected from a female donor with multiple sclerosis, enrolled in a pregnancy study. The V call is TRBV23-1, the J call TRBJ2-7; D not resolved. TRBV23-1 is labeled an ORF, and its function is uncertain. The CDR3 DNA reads TGCGCCAGCAGTCAACTACGAGAACCCTTTTCCGAGCAGTACTTC. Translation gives CASSQLREPFSEQYF.